These 20 T cell receptor beta chains came from one sample sequenced in a study of identical twins. TCRdb re-called the 5' RACE reads with MiXCR, one entry per CDR3 protein. The sample holds around 1.7 million distinct CDR3 sequences, about 30% seen once. Sequencing was performed on cord blood. Receptors originate from a newborn girl in good health.

Details on this clonotype: One end of the junction varies from germline; a read error may be responsible. The chain carries TRBV29-1 and TRBJ2-3; 12 bases match TRBD2. The CDR3 has 15 amino acids. Germline V gene sequence: CDR1 SQVTM, CDR2 ANQGSEA. This chain's CDR3 is CGVTGLAGPTDTQYF. The CDR3 nucleotides read TGCGGCGTCACTGGACTAGCGGGGCCCACAGATACGCAGTATTTT.

The chain employs TRBV5-1 and TRBJ1-1, with 12 bases matching TRBD1. With 1 base clipped from V and 1 base from J, the junction kept 5 bases outside the gene matches. There are 17 residues in the CDR3. The V gene's germline CDR1 is SGHRS and CDR2 YFSETQ. In nucleotides, the CDR3 is TGCGCCAGCAGCTTGATGGGACAGGGGGCGAGGAACACTGAAGCTTTCTTT. Residues: CASSLMGQGARNTEAFF.

This chain joins TRBV14 and TRBJ2-1; 8 bases agree with TRBD2. This CDR3 has 16 amino acids. After removal of 1 base from V and 3 bases from J, the junction contained 5 bases not matched to a gene. The germline V gene encodes CDR1 SGHDN and CDR2 FVKESK. CDR3 loop: CASSQVILAGYNEQFF. The DNA for the CDR3 is TGTGCCAGCAGCCAAGTGATCCTAGCGGGCTACAATGAGCAGTTCTTC.

This clonotype occurred a few times. The chain carries TRBV6-4 and TRBJ1-2; D is unclear. Trimming took 4 bases from V and 8 from J, leaving 11 bases between them. Germline assignment: CDR1 MRHNA and CDR2 SNTAGT. CDR3 length equals 12 residues. The CDR3 nucleotides are TGTGCCAGCAGTGTTTCCTGGCAAGGCTACACCTTC. As protein: CASSVSWQGYTF.

This rearrangement joins TRBV30 to TRBJ1-2; D call uncertain. This CDR3 has 12 residues. Trimming shortened V by 3 bases and J by 2 bases, and 7 bases separated the two germline ends. Germline values: CDR1 GTSNPN, CDR2 SVGIG (reference sequence). CDR3 amino acids: CAWRLVNYGYTF. CDR3 sequence (DNA): TGTGCCTGGAGATTAGTGAACTATGGCTACACCTTC. Filled out from reference TRBV30 and TRBJ1-2, the complete variable domain reads SQTIHQWPATLVQPVGSPLSLECTVEGTSNPNLYWYRQAAGRGLQLLFYSVGIGQISSEVPQNLSASRPQDRQFILSSKKLLLSDSGFYLCAWRLVNYGYTFGSGTRLTVV.

Concerning this clonotype itself: A read error may explain this, as a much larger clone is one base away. CDR3 bases: TGCGTCAGCAGCGTCGGACGATCCCAAGAGACCCAGTACTTC. It codes for CVSSVGRSQETQYF. The chain is built from TRBV5-1 and TRBJ2-5; D unclear. The CDR3 runs to 14 residues. From germline, CDR1 is SGHRS and CDR2 YFSETQ.

The sample holds a few counts of this clonotype. The CDR3 sequence is CASSQVSGQGGSNYGYTF. CDR3 sequence (DNA): TGTGCCAGCAGCCAAGTATCGGGACAGGGGGGCTCTAACTATGGCTACACCTTC. The rearrangement links TRBV3-1 to TRBJ1-2; 11 bases agree with TRBD1. Germline-derived CDR1 and CDR2 are LGHDT and YNNKEL (reference sequence). The V and J ends lost 1 base and 0 bases, in that order; junction bases with no gene match: 7. This CDR3 is built from 18 residues.

This sequence joins TRBV3-1 and TRBJ1-2, with 11 bases matching TRBD1. V shed 2 bases and J 8 bases; nucleotides not matched to a gene: 10. Germline lookup yields CDR1 LGHDT and CDR2 YNNKEL (reference sequence). The CDR3 loop spans 16 amino acids. CDR3 DNA sequence: TGTGCCAGCAGCCAACGGACAGGGGGCTGGGAGCGCGGCTACACCTTC. Amino acids: CASSQRTGGWERGYTF.

A few counts support this clonotype. A much more abundant neighbour one base away suggests this may be a read error. The V and J genes are TRBV7-2 and TRBJ2-3; D call uncertain. The CDR3 is 14 amino acids. The germline V gene has CDR1 SGHTA and CDR2 FQGNSA. V gave up 0 bases and J gave up 1 base, with 5 bases separating them. In nucleotides, the CDR3 is TGTGCCAGCAGCTTAGCCAAGGGCACAGATACGCAGTATTTT. Translating it yields CASSLAKGTDTQYF.

This clonotype was recorded a few times. The chain carries TRBV4-2 and TRBJ1-6; 9 bases are shared with TRBD1. After removal of 0 bases from V and 10 bases from J, the junction contained 13 bases not matched to a gene. The CDR3 runs to 18 residues. From germline, CDR1 is LGHNA and CDR2 YNFKEQ. DNA of the CDR3: TGTGCCAGCAGCCAAGATGGGGCGACAGGGGGTGCGAGCTCACCCCTCCACTTT. It encodes CASSQDGATGGASSPLHF.

This clonotype was recorded a few times. The rearrangement uses TRBV20-1 and TRBJ1-1; D might be TRBD1 (5 bases). V lost 3 bases and J 3 bases, leaving 17 bases between the germline ends. The CDR3 spans 15 residues. In germline, CDR1 is DFQATT, CDR2 SNEGSKA (reference sequence). CDR3 nucleotide sequence: TGCAGTGCTAGTTTTTCAGGCGGGGGGGACACTGAAGCTTTCTTT. This codes for CSASFSGGGDTEAFF.

This clonotype was seen a handful of times. The J gene is TRBJ2-1, the V gene TRBV9; 9 bases agree with TRBD1. The germline V gene has CDR1 SGDLS and CDR2 YYNGEE. The CDR3 has 15 residues. V dropped 2 bases and J dropped 2; count of bases not matched to a gene: 2. CDR3 sequence: CASSVRDRAYNEQFF. DNA of the CDR3: TGTGCCAGCAGCGTCCGGGACAGGGCCTACAATGAGCAGTTCTTC.

With respect to this clonotype: A much larger clone lies one base from this, so it may be a read error. The rearrangement joins TRBV28 to TRBJ2-5; the match to TRBD1 covers 8 bases. The J call may be faulty, since TRBJ2-7 better matches the DNA end. The CDR3 runs 15 residues. Germline V gene lookup returns CDR1 MDHEN and CDR2 SYDVKM. In DNA form, the CDR3 reads TGTGCCGGCAGTTTCACGGACAGGGAAGACTACGAGCAGTACTTC. It encodes CAGSFTDREDYEQYF.

The V gene is TRBV2, the J gene TRBJ2-3, with 8 bases matching TRBD1. Per the germline V gene, CDR1 is SNHLY and CDR2 is FYNNEI. After removal of 7 bases from V and 0 bases from J, the junction contained 3 bases not matched to a gene. This CDR3 region has 14 residues. CDR3 DNA: TGTGCCAGCAAAGGGACAGGAAGCACAGATACGCAGTATTTT. Amino acids: CASKGTGSTDTQYF.

This clonotype was counted between two and nine times. The chain carries TRBV28 and TRBJ2-5; D uncertain. V dropped 3 bases and J dropped 5 bases, with 16 bases sitting between them. The CDR3 has 15 residues. CDR1 is MDHEN and CDR2 is SYDVKM in the germline V gene. Here the CDR3 reads CASSLTGSLRETQYF. The DNA for the CDR3 is TGTGCCAGCAGTTTGACCGGATCCCTTAGGGAGACCCAGTACTTC.

The chain has TRBV24-1 and TRBJ1-2; D unresolved. The CDR3 runs 14 residues. From germline, CDR1 is KGHDR and CDR2 SFDVKD. Deletions cut 4 bases from V and 3 bases from J, with 11 bases between. CDR3: CATSDTGPDYGYTF. CDR3 sequence (DNA): TGTGCCACCAGTGACACCGGCCCGGACTATGGCTACACCTTC.

In this sample, this clonotype turned up a few times. The chain couples TRBV28 to TRBJ2-3, with 12 bases aligning to TRBD2. V shed 0 bases and J 1 base; nucleotides not matched to a gene: 5. Germline V gene data show CDR1 as MDHEN and CDR2 as SYDVKM. The CDR3 loop spans 18 amino acids. CDR3 in amino acids: CASSLWPWTSGGTDTQYF. CDR3 DNA: TGTGCCAGCAGTTTATGGCCTTGGACTAGCGGGGGCACAGATACGCAGTATTTT.

The chain combines TRBV2 with TRBJ1-1; 10 nucleotides align to TRBD1. The germline V gene encodes CDR1 SNHLY and CDR2 FYNNEI. The CDR3 has 14 residues. The V gene end was trimmed by 3 bases and the J gene end by 3 bases; junction bases not matched to a gene: 1. The CDR3 loop reads CASSDGQGDTEAFF. The DNA for the CDR3 is TGTGCCAGCAGTGACGGACAGGGGGACACTGAAGCTTTCTTT.

The gene calls are TRBV5-1 and TRBJ2-1; 9 bases match TRBD2. The CDR3 loop spans 21 amino acids. Germline V CDR1 and CDR2: SGHRS, YFSETQ. The ends lost 9 bases at V and 0 bases at J; junction bases unmatched: 25. CDR3 sequence reads: CATSLTQTRTSGRSSYNEQFF. The CDR3 region has the DNA TGCGCCACCTCACTGACCCAAACTAGAACCAGCGGGAGGAGCTCCTACAATGAGCAGTTCTTC.

In regard to this clonotype: The CDR3 does not end in the conserved phenylalanine or tryptophan, so this is likely a read error. Because the CDR3's place on the DNA is in doubt, the DNA is left out and the CDR3 is given as listed by TCRdb. V usage is TRBV12-3 or TRBV12-4 and J usage is TRBJ2-3; the DNA was not compared with TRBD1, the D call given in the table. The CDR3 spans 16 amino acids, including both terminal residues. The CDR3 protein is CASSFSYAGDTDTQYS.